This is a list of T cell receptor beta chains from one sample in a study of T cell repertoires in cytomegalovirus infection. Each CDR3 protein is one row after TCRdb ran MiXCR on the reads. The data show 550,000 to 850,000 distinct CDR3 sequences, around 30% seen once. For these TCRs, the target antigens are not known. The starting material was cultured PBMCs, obtained from culture after CMV antigen stimulation. The receptors shown here come from a human donor in good health (CMV status not recorded). Some clones in this sample may be carry-over from other donors' samples. Both conserved end residues are part of each CDR3. D genes are given only for firm matches. Size tells how often a clone was seen (once, few, many) or the class of an expanded clone, and some rows leave it out.

v_gene: TRBV7-8; d_gene: .; abundance: few; j_gene: TRBJ1-2; CDR3aa: CASSVGPGPYYGYTF; CDR3nt: TGTGCCAGCAGCGTAGGACCAGGACCGTACTATGGCTACACCTTC
v_gene: TRBV7-6; d_gene: .; abundance: .; j_gene: TRBJ2-1; CDR3aa: CASSPRQYGEQFF; CDR3nt: TGTGCCAGCAGTCCCCGACAGTACGGGGAGCAGTTCTTC
v_gene: TRBV20-1; d_gene: .; abundance: .; j_gene: TRBJ2-7; CDR3aa: CSASYDAERYEQYF; CDR3nt: TGCAGTGCTAGCTATGATGCGGAGCGTTACGAGCAGTACTTC
v_gene: TRBV7-6; d_gene: TRBD2; abundance: .; j_gene: TRBJ2-2; CDR3aa: CASSLVPILAGGTGELFF; CDR3nt: TGTGCCAGCAGCTTAGTTCCAATACTAGCGGGAGGTACCGGGGAGCTGTTTTTT
v_gene: TRBV29-1; d_gene: .; abundance: .; j_gene: TRBJ2-7; CDR3aa: CSVPGLYYEQYF; CDR3nt: TGCAGCGTCCCAGGGCTCTACTACGAGCAGTACTTC
v_gene: TRBV7-2; d_gene: .; abundance: .; j_gene: TRBJ1-5; CDR3aa: CASSLVVGVDQPQHF; CDR3nt: TGTGCCAGCAGCTTAGTGGTAGGGGTGGATCAGCCCCAGCATTTT
v_gene: TRBV12-5; d_gene: TRBD1; abundance: few; j_gene: TRBJ2-3; CDR3aa: CASGPGSDRADTQYF; CDR3nt: TGTGCTAGTGGTCCCGGTTCTGACAGGGCAGATACGCAGTATTTT
v_gene: TRBV7-6; d_gene: .; abundance: few; j_gene: TRBJ2-2; CDR3aa: CASSLESPAELFF; CDR3nt: TGTGCCAGCAGCTTAGAATCCCCGGCGGAGCTGTTTTTT
v_gene: TRBV7-9; d_gene: .; abundance: many; j_gene: TRBJ1-1; CDR3aa: CASSRDGNTEAFF; CDR3nt: TGTGCCAGCAGCAGGGACGGGAACACTGAAGCTTTCTTT
v_gene: TRBV5-4; d_gene: .; abundance: once; j_gene: TRBJ2-7; CDR3aa: CASSWGRGSHSYEQYF; CDR3nt: TGTGCCAGCAGCTGGGGGCGGGGGTCCCACTCCTACGAGCAGTACTTC
v_gene: TRBV7-9; d_gene: .; abundance: few; j_gene: TRBJ2-2; CDR3aa: CASSLGTGDGELFF; CDR3nt: TGTGCCAGCAGCTTAGGAACCGGGGACGGAGAGCTGTTTTTT
v_gene: TRBV15; d_gene: .; abundance: few; j_gene: TRBJ2-2; CDR3aa: CATSRDLGTGELFF; CDR3nt: TGTGCCACCAGCAGAGATCTGGGGACCGGGGAGCTGTTTTTT
v_gene: TRBV20-1; d_gene: TRBD2; abundance: .; j_gene: TRBJ2-3; CDR3aa: CSARGGTSGTDTQYF; CDR3nt: TGCAGTGCTAGAGGCGGGACTAGCGGCACAGATACGCAGTATTTT
v_gene: TRBV11-2; d_gene: .; abundance: many; j_gene: TRBJ2-3; CDR3aa: CASSRDYFTDTQYF; CDR3nt: TGTGCCAGCAGCCGAGACTATTTCACAGATACGCAGTATTTT
v_gene: TRBV6-6; d_gene: TRBD1; abundance: .; j_gene: TRBJ2-7; CDR3aa: CASRRDRGYEQYF; CDR3nt: TGTGCCAGCAGACGGGACAGGGGGTACGAGCAGTACTTC
v_gene: TRBV6-1; d_gene: .; abundance: once; j_gene: TRBJ2-7; CDR3aa: CASSETRGVRCEQYF; CDR3nt: TGTGCCAGCAGTGAAACGCGAGGGGTTCGCTGCGAGCAGTACTTC
v_gene: TRBV2; d_gene: TRBD1; abundance: few; j_gene: TRBJ1-1; CDR3aa: CAVPSGTENTEAFF; CDR3nt: TGTGCCGTACCGTCCGGGACAGAGAACACTGAAGCTTTCTTT
v_gene: TRBV7-6; d_gene: TRBD2; abundance: few; j_gene: TRBJ2-1; CDR3aa: CASSLNPSGSHNEQFF; CDR3nt: TGTGCCAGCAGCTTAAATCCTAGCGGGAGCCACAATGAGCAGTTCTTC
v_gene: TRBV10-3; d_gene: .; abundance: few; j_gene: TRBJ2-5; CDR3aa: CAISESKGDETQYF; CDR3nt: TGTGCCATCAGTGAGTCAAAAGGCGATGAGACCCAGTACTTC
v_gene: TRBV20-1; d_gene: .; abundance: .; j_gene: TRBJ2-4; CDR3aa: CSARESGAKNIQYF; CDR3nt: TGCAGTGCTAGAGAATCGGGAGCCAAAAACATTCAGTACTTC
v_gene: TRBV12-3/TRBV12-4; d_gene: TRBD2; abundance: few; j_gene: TRBJ2-7; CDR3aa: CASSWHPQRGQYF; CDR3nt: TGTGCCAGCAGTTGGCACCCCCAGCGGGGGCAGTACTTC
v_gene: TRBV4-1; d_gene: TRBD1; abundance: few; j_gene: TRBJ1-1; CDR3aa: CASSHPWTGSTEAFF; CDR3nt: TGCGCCAGCAGCCATCCCTGGACAGGGAGTACTGAAGCTTTCTTT
v_gene: TRBV7-2; d_gene: .; abundance: many; j_gene: TRBJ2-6; CDR3aa: CASSLAAAGANVLTF; CDR3nt: TGTGCCAGCAGCTTAGCCGCAGCTGGGGCCAACGTCCTGACTTTC
v_gene: TRBV7-2; d_gene: TRBD1; abundance: many; j_gene: TRBJ1-5; CDR3aa: CASSLAYPGQGYQPQHF; CDR3nt: TGTGCCAGCAGCTTAGCCTATCCGGGACAGGGCTATCAGCCCCAGCATTTT
v_gene: TRBV6-1; d_gene: TRBD2; abundance: .; j_gene: TRBJ2-3; CDR3aa: CASSEGSGGTTDTQYF; CDR3nt: TGTGCCAGCAGTGAAGGTTCGGGGGGGACCACAGATACGCAGTATTTT
v_gene: TRBV19; d_gene: .; abundance: few; j_gene: TRBJ1-6; CDR3aa: CASSMVGQKSNSPLHF; CDR3nt: TGTGCCAGTAGTATGGTGGGGCAGAAGTCGAATTCACCCCTCCACTTT
v_gene: TRBV6-1; d_gene: .; abundance: few; j_gene: TRBJ1-2; CDR3aa: CASRQGGSQGYTF; CDR3nt: TGTGCCAGCAGACAGGGCGGTTCGCAGGGCTACACCTTC
v_gene: TRBV6-6; d_gene: .; abundance: .; j_gene: TRBJ1-5; CDR3aa: CAIHAGGGNQPQHF; CDR3nt: TGTGCCATCCATGCTGGGGGAGGCAATCAGCCCCAGCATTTT
v_gene: TRBV19; d_gene: TRBD2; abundance: once; j_gene: TRBJ2-5; CDR3aa: CASRGLAGALYF; CDR3nt: TGTGCCAGTAGAGGACTAGCGGGAGCCCTGTACTTC
v_gene: TRBV3-1; d_gene: .; abundance: few; j_gene: TRBJ2-7; CDR3aa: CASSQVLLSYEQYF; CDR3nt: TGTGCCAGCAGCCAAGTCCTACTCTCCTACGAGCAGTACTTC
v_gene: TRBV2; d_gene: .; abundance: .; j_gene: TRBJ1-2; CDR3aa: CASSDPTGSTTYGYTF; CDR3nt: TGTGCCAGCAGTGATCCCACCGGGTCTACAACATATGGCTACACCTTC
v_gene: TRBV29-1; d_gene: TRBD1; abundance: .; j_gene: TRBJ2-5; CDR3aa: CSVSNRQGEETQYF; CDR3nt: TGCAGCGTTTCAAATAGACAGGGTGAAGAGACCCAGTACTTC
v_gene: TRBV6-1; d_gene: TRBD1; abundance: few; j_gene: TRBJ1-1; CDR3aa: CASSTGTVRNTEAFF; CDR3nt: TGTGCCAGCAGCACCGGGACAGTTCGGAACACTGAAGCTTTCTTT
v_gene: TRBV18; d_gene: TRBD2; abundance: .; j_gene: TRBJ2-1; CDR3aa: CASSRGEGPYNEQFF; CDR3nt: TGTGCCAGCTCACGTGGGGAGGGCCCCTACAATGAGCAGTTCTTC
v_gene: TRBV28; d_gene: TRBD1; abundance: .; j_gene: TRBJ1-1; CDR3aa: CASSFPRTGDTEAFF; CDR3nt: TGTGCCAGCAGTTTCCCCCGGACAGGGGACACTGAAGCTTTCTTT
v_gene: TRBV4-1; d_gene: .; abundance: few; j_gene: TRBJ2-2; CDR3aa: CASSQEATGELFF; CDR3nt: TGCGCCAGCAGCCAAGAAGCCACCGGGGAGCTGTTTTTT
v_gene: TRBV7-9; d_gene: .; abundance: .; j_gene: TRBJ2-1; CDR3aa: CASSTLAQNEQFF; CDR3nt: TGTGCCAGCAGCACACTTGCCCAAAATGAGCAGTTCTTC
v_gene: TRBV7-2; d_gene: TRBD2; abundance: .; j_gene: TRBJ2-1; CDR3aa: CASSELAGEQFF; CDR3nt: TGTGCCAGCAGCGAGCTAGCGGGTGAGCAGTTCTTC
v_gene: TRBV12-3/TRBV12-4; d_gene: .; abundance: few; j_gene: TRBJ2-3; CDR3aa: CASSFGDVDTQYF; CDR3nt: TGTGCCAGCAGTTTCGGGGACGTAGATACGCAGTATTTT
v_gene: TRBV20-1; d_gene: TRBD2; abundance: .; j_gene: TRBJ2-1; CDR3aa: CSARPLAGTPGEQFF; CDR3nt: TGCAGTGCTAGACCCTTAGCGGGGACCCCAGGCGAGCAGTTCTTC
v_gene: TRBV12-3/TRBV12-4; d_gene: .; abundance: .; j_gene: TRBJ1-5; CDR3aa: CASRRSQGSSNQPQHF; CDR3nt: TGTGCCAGCAGGAGATCACAGGGATCAAGCAATCAGCCCCAGCATTTT
v_gene: TRBV7-2; d_gene: .; abundance: few; j_gene: TRBJ2-2; CDR3aa: CASARGPNTGELFF; CDR3nt: TGTGCCAGCGCGCGGGGGCCCAACACCGGGGAGCTGTTTTTT
v_gene: TRBV7-8; d_gene: .; abundance: .; j_gene: TRBJ1-2; CDR3aa: CASSPRGAGSNYGYTF; CDR3nt: TGTGCCAGCAGTCCTCGGGGGGCAGGGTCTAACTATGGCTACACCTTC
v_gene: TRBV6-1; d_gene: TRBD2; abundance: .; j_gene: TRBJ2-4; CDR3aa: CASRLTSGRYIQYF; CDR3nt: TGTGCCAGCAGGCTGACTAGCGGGAGGTACATTCAGTACTTC
v_gene: TRBV7-9; d_gene: .; abundance: few; j_gene: TRBJ2-1; CDR3aa: CASSQGPWGDNEQFF; CDR3nt: TGTGCCAGCAGCCAAGGGCCCTGGGGCGACAATGAGCAGTTCTTC
v_gene: TRBV12-3/TRBV12-4; d_gene: .; abundance: few; j_gene: TRBJ2-3; CDR3aa: CASRAGNGDTQYF; CDR3nt: TGTGCCAGCAGGGCTGGCAATGGCGATACGCAGTATTTT
v_gene: TRBV20-1; d_gene: .; abundance: few; j_gene: TRBJ2-7; CDR3aa: CSARKLDTVPSYEQYF; CDR3nt: TGCAGTGCTAGAAAACTGGACACAGTCCCTTCCTACGAGCAGTACTTC
v_gene: TRBV11-2; d_gene: TRBD1; abundance: few; j_gene: TRBJ2-7; CDR3aa: CASSLLRDRGRDEQYF; CDR3nt: TGTGCCAGCAGCTTACTCCGGGACAGGGGGAGGGACGAGCAGTACTTC
v_gene: TRBV4-1; d_gene: .; abundance: .; j_gene: TRBJ2-7; CDR3aa: CASSQATGFYEQYF; CDR3nt: TGCGCCAGCAGCCAAGCTACGGGGTTCTACGAGCAGTACTTC
v_gene: TRBV11-2; d_gene: .; abundance: few; j_gene: TRBJ1-2; CDR3aa: CASSLLGDPSGYTF; CDR3nt: TGTGCCAGCAGCTTATTGGGGGATCCCTCCGGCTACACCTTC
v_gene: TRBV18; d_gene: .; abundance: few; j_gene: TRBJ2-3; CDR3aa: CASSPSLAPDTQYF; CDR3nt: TGTGCCAGCTCACCCAGCCTAGCGCCAGATACGCAGTATTTT
v_gene: TRBV7-6; d_gene: TRBD1; abundance: .; j_gene: TRBJ1-5; CDR3aa: CASSPGGATRDQPQHF; CDR3nt: TGTGCCAGCAGCCCAGGGGGGGCCACGCGGGACCAGCCCCAGCATTTT
v_gene: TRBV6-1; d_gene: TRBD1; abundance: few; j_gene: TRBJ1-6; CDR3aa: CASSNPGQGNSPLHF; CDR3nt: TGTGCCAGCAGTAACCCGGGACAGGGTAATTCACCCCTCCACTTT